This passage covers 10 T cell receptor beta chains from one sample sequenced in a study of T cell responses to AZD1222 COVID-19 vaccine. Generated by immunoSEQ multiplex PCR, the TCRdb table keeps only in-frame clones and is missing some. The table lists more than 95,000 clones, 93% of them singletons, with 5% in the top ten. Source: peripheral blood, taken on day 0 of AZD1222 vaccination. These receptors were taken from an adult in good health.

The chain uses TRBV27 and TRBJ2-5; D ambiguous. Germline CDR1 and CDR2: MNHEY and SMNVEV (reference sequence). This CDR3 comprises 14 residues. Trimming shortened V by 2 bases and J by 5 bases, and 12 bases separated the two germline ends. DNA for the CDR3: TGTGCCAGCAGTTTACAAGGCCTCCCTGAGACCCAGTACTTC. The encoded protein is CASSLQGLPETQYF.

The chain has TRBV19 and TRBJ1-5; D remains unclear. The V gene's germline CDR1 is LNHDA and CDR2 SQIVND (reference sequence). V was clipped by 3 bases and J by 2 bases, with 8 bases between them. The CDR3 runs to 14 residues. CDR3 nucleotides: TGTGCCAGTAGTATTTCTTCGGGCAATCAGCCCCAGCATTTT. This encodes CASSISSGNQPQHF.

The chain recombines TRBV30 with TRBJ1-6; unclear D gene. CDR1 GTSNPN and CDR2 SVGIG come from the germline V gene (reference sequence). V lost 4 bases and J 8 bases, leaving 15 bases between the germline ends. This CDR3 comprises 14 residues. The chain's CDR3 is CAWNEGGDYSPLHF. The DNA for the CDR3 is TGTGCCTGGAACGAGGGCGGAGACTATTCACCCCTCCACTTT.

The V gene is TRBV27, the J gene TRBJ1-1, with a weak D call TRBD1 (6 bases). The length of the CDR3 is 15 residues. Germline CDR1 reads MNHEY; CDR2 reads SMNVEV (reference sequence). The germline V and J ends were trimmed by 7 bases and 0 bases, with 15 bases remaining between them. Here the CDR3 DNA reads TGTGCCAGCACCGCGATGGGACATATGAACACTGAAGCTTTCTTT. This translates into CASTAMGHMNTEAFF.

The chain links TRBV14 to TRBJ1-6; 10 nucleotides agree with TRBD1. Looked up from germline, CDR1 is SGHDN and CDR2 is FVKESK. Losses at the gene ends were 5 bases for V and 8 bases for J; bases not matched to a gene: 3. This CDR3 has 14 residues. This CDR3 is CASSEDRGDSPLHF. CDR3 nucleotide sequence: TGTGCCAGCAGCGAGGACAGGGGGGATTCACCCCTCCACTTT.

The chain uses TRBV2 and TRBJ2-3; 8 bases match TRBD2. After removal of 5 bases from V and 7 bases from J, the junction contained 8 bases not matched to a gene. Germline loops: CDR1 SNHLY, CDR2 FYNNEI. The CDR3 contains 14 residues. CDR3 region: CASSPSGSANTQYF. In DNA, the CDR3 is TGTGCCAGCAGTCCCAGCGGGAGTGCGAATACGCAGTATTTT.

V is TRBV27 and J is TRBJ1-4, with 8 bases fitting TRBD1. Germline loops: CDR1 MNHEY, CDR2 SMNVEV (reference sequence). V was pared by 7 bases and J by 7 bases, with 8 bases of the junction left unmatched. The CDR3 totals 14 residues. The CDR3 nucleotides are TGTGCCAGCAAATGGGGCAGGGGGCCTGAAAAACTGTTTTTT. It yields the protein CASKWGRGPEKLFF.

The V call is TRBV18, the J call TRBJ2-2; 8 bases are shared with TRBD1. This CDR3 region has 16 residues. Germline CDR1 KGHSH, CDR2 LQKENI. Trimming removed 8 bases from V and 1 base from J; junction bases left unmatched: 9. The CDR3 DNA reads as TGTGCCAGCACATCTCTACAGGGGGGGAACACCGGGGAGCTGTTTTTT. As protein: CASTSLQGGNTGELFF.

The chain couples TRBV11-2 to TRBJ2-5, with 7 positions matching TRBD2. With V trimmed by 3 bases and J by 1 base, 5 bases remained unmatched. Germline assignment: CDR1 SGHAT and CDR2 FQNNGV. The CDR3 is 15 residues long. CDR3 sequence (DNA): TGTGCCAGCAGCTTCTCCTGGGGGGGCCAAGAGACCCAGTACTTC. Translated, it gives CASSFSWGGQETQYF.

The chain is built from TRBV24-1 and TRBJ2-2, with D possibly being TRBD2 (6 bases). Germline CDR1 reads KGHDR; CDR2 reads SFDVKD. The CDR3 loop spans 15 amino acids. Trimming removed 6 bases at V and 0 bases at J, with 10 bases between. The CDR3 region is CATSLSGSNTGELFF. For the CDR3, the DNA is TGTGCCACCAGTCTTAGCGGATCGAACACCGGGGAGCTGTTTTTT.